Listed below are T cell receptor beta chains from one sample, sequenced in a study of T cells of healthy individuals. TCRdb re-called the 5' RACE reads with MiXCR, one entry per CDR3 protein. In the table there are 60,000 to 70,000 distinct CDR3 sequences, about a sixth of which are singletons. Receptors originate from a human donor in good health. CDR3s include the opening cysteine and the closing phenylalanine or tryptophan. A D gene is named only where the DNA matches it firmly. The listing skips clone size in some rows; elsewhere it reads once, few, many or a size class.

NA	TRBD1	TRBJ2-7	TRBV18	CASSPPGTALYEQYF	TGTGCCAGCTCGCCCCCTGGGACAGCTTTGTACGAGCAGTACTTC
NA	NA	TRBJ2-1	TRBV5-4	CASSLVLAGYNEQFF	TGTGCCAGCAGCTTGGTACTAGCAGGGTACAATGAGCAGTTCTTC
NA	NA	TRBJ2-2	TRBV28	CASKPLLERATGELFF	TGTGCCAGCAAACCCCTACTCGAGAGGGCGACCGGGGAGCTGTTTTTT
few	TRBD1	TRBJ2-2	TRBV28	CASRQGVGELFF	TGTGCCAGCAGGCAGGGGGTCGGGGAGCTGTTTTTT
few	NA	TRBJ2-2	TRBV4-2	CASSELGAGWGDTGELFF	TGTGCCAGCAGCGAGTTGGGAGCGGGCTGGGGCGACACCGGGGAGCTGTTTTTT
many	NA	TRBJ2-5	TRBV21-1	CASSTLAGPELQETQYF	TGTGCCAGCAGCACCCTAGCGGGACCGGAACTCCAAGAGACCCAGTACTTC
many	TRBD1	TRBJ1-1	TRBV29-1	CSVGTGRGTEAFF	TGCAGCGTAGGGACAGGGCGAGGCACTGAAGCTTTCTTT
few	NA	TRBJ1-1	TRBV7-2	CASSPTGVTEAFF	TGTGCCAGCAGCCCGACTGGAGTCACTGAAGCTTTCTTT
many	NA	TRBJ2-3	TRBV12-3/TRBV12-4	CASSSTDTQYF	TGTGCCAGCAGCAGCACAGATACGCAGTATTTT
NA	TRBD1	TRBJ1-2	TRBV14	CASSQGTGRSNGYTF	TGTGCCAGCAGCCAAGGGACAGGGAGGAGTAATGGCTACACCTTC
few	NA	TRBJ2-7	TRBV28	CASTLGDSLYEQYF	TGTGCCAGCACCCTGGGAGACAGCCTCTACGAGCAGTACTTC
many	TRBD2	TRBJ2-1	TRBV4-1	CASSHPRTSKNYNEQFF	TGCGCCAGCAGCCATCCTAGGACTAGCAAGAATTACAATGAGCAGTTCTTC
many	NA	TRBJ2-5	TRBV6-2/TRBV6-3	CASSYSSEGGETQYF	TGTGCCAGCAGTTACTCGAGCGAGGGGGGAGAGACCCAGTACTTC
NA	NA	TRBJ2-4	TRBV28	CASSLGSEDIQYF	TGTGCCAGCAGTTTGGGGTCCGAGGACATTCAGTACTTC
NA	NA	TRBJ2-1	TRBV12-3/TRBV12-4	CASSFNNEQFF	TGTGCCAGCAGTTTTAACAATGAGCAGTTCTTC
NA	TRBD2	TRBJ2-2	TRBV2	CASSVLAGEDTGELFF	TGTGCCAGCAGTGTGCTAGCGGGGGAGGACACCGGGGAGCTGTTTTTT
NA	NA	TRBJ2-2	TRBV5-1	CASSGGQNTGELFF	TGCGCCAGCAGCGGCGGACAAAACACCGGGGAGCTGTTTTTT
NA	TRBD2	TRBJ2-3	TRBV5-1	CASSPGLAGTVADTQYF	TGCGCCAGCAGCCCGGGACTAGCGGGGACGGTCGCAGATACGCAGTATTTT
many	TRBD2	TRBJ2-5	TRBV20-1	CSAGRTSGGAEETQYF	TGCAGTGCTGGTAGGACTAGCGGGGGGGCCGAAGAGACCCAGTACTTC
few	NA	TRBJ2-3	TRBV7-9	CASSQSSTDTQYF	TGTGCCAGCAGTCAGTCAAGCACAGATACGCAGTATTTT
few	NA	TRBJ1-2	TRBV20-1	CSASADTYYGYTF	TGCAGTGCTAGTGCGGACACTTACTATGGCTACACCTTC
many	NA	TRBJ1-2	TRBV9	CASSGPLGGYTF	TGTGCCAGCAGCGGCCCCCTTGGAGGCTACACCTTC
NA	NA	TRBJ2-7	TRBV7-2	CASSSNSYYEQYF	TGTGCCAGCAGCTCAAACTCCTACTACGAGCAGTACTTC
NA	TRBD1	TRBJ1-1	TRBV14	CASSFGDSWETEAFF	TGTGCCAGCAGCTTCGGGGACAGTTGGGAGACTGAAGCTTTCTTT
NA	NA	TRBJ2-1	TRBV20-1	CSARGLFALEFF	TGCAGTGCTAGGGGACTTTTTGCCCTAGAGTTCTTC
many	TRBD2	TRBJ2-5	TRBV5-1	CASSPSSGGTWGQYF	TGCGCCAGCAGCCCCTCTAGCGGGGGGACATGGGGCCAGTACTTC
few	TRBD1	TRBJ2-3	TRBV6-1	CASSLRGLDTQYF	TGTGCCAGCAGTCTCAGGGGGCTGGATACGCAGTATTTT
many	NA	TRBJ1-5	TRBV20-1	CSASLGTYNSNQPQHF	TGCAGTGCTAGCCTCGGGACGTATAATAGCAATCAGCCCCAGCATTTT
few	NA	TRBJ2-7	TRBV2	CASSEIGRNYEQYF	TGTGCCAGCAGTGAGATAGGCAGGAACTACGAGCAGTACTTC
NA	TRBD2	TRBJ2-1	TRBV6-6	CASSLAGGNYNEQFF	TGTGCCAGCAGTCTAGCGGGGGGGAACTACAATGAGCAGTTCTTC
many	TRBD1	TRBJ1-3	TRBV12-3/TRBV12-4	CASSPGTGHFSGNTIYF	TGTGCCAGCAGTCCCGGGACAGGACACTTCTCTGGAAACACCATATATTTT
NA	NA	TRBJ2-1	TRBV5-5	CASSLPLGTRDIPVYNEQFF	TGTGCCAGCAGCCTTCCCCTCGGGACCAGGGACATACCCGTCTACAATGAGCAGTTCTTC
many	NA	TRBJ1-1	TRBV19	CASSMGTRGTYTEAFF	TGTGCCAGTAGTATGGGGACTCGGGGTACTTACACTGAAGCTTTCTTT
NA	TRBD1	TRBJ2-7	TRBV7-8	CASSIPGTGGTYEQYF	TGTGCCAGCAGCATCCCCGGGACAGGGGGAACTTACGAGCAGTACTTC
once	TRBD2	TRBJ2-1	TRBV7-8	CASVPGLRMGGGYNEQFF	TGTGCCAGCGTCCCGGGGCTAAGGATGGGGGGGGGATACAATGAGCAGTTCTTC
many	TRBD2	TRBJ2-1	TRBV20-1	CSAVSGRAGNEQFF	TGCAGTGCTGTTAGCGGGAGGGCCGGGAATGAGCAGTTCTTC
NA	TRBD2	TRBJ2-1	TRBV4-1	CASSQEGGRAYNEQFF	TGCGCCAGCAGCCAAGAAGGAGGGAGGGCCTACAATGAGCAGTTCTTC
few	NA	TRBJ2-7	TRBV7-9	CASRGQGYEQYF	TGTGCCAGCAGGGGGCAGGGCTACGAGCAGTACTTC
NA	TRBD2	TRBJ2-5	TRBV27	CASSGLTSGSGETQYF	TGTGCCAGCTCCGGGTTGACTAGCGGGAGTGGTGAGACCCAGTACTTC
few	NA	TRBJ1-1	TRBV29-1	CSVGGGSEAFF	TGCAGCGTTGGAGGGGGGTCTGAAGCTTTCTTT
few	NA	TRBJ1-3	TRBV7-8	CASSFPGGNTIYF	TGTGCCAGCAGCTTTCCCGGCGGAAACACCATATATTTT
many	NA	TRBJ2-2	TRBV4-3	CASSHARDTGELFF	TGCGCCAGCAGCCACGCCCGGGACACCGGGGAGCTGTTTTTT
many	NA	TRBJ1-1	TRBV6-5	CASSPGTPEAFF	TGTGCCAGCAGTCCCGGGACCCCTGAAGCTTTCTTT
NA	TRBD2	TRBJ2-3	TRBV7-2	CASSFRLAGGGRTDTQYF	TGTGCCAGCAGCTTCAGACTAGCCGGGGGGGGAAGGACAGATACGCAGTATTTT
few	NA	TRBJ2-3	TRBV9	CASSVEADTQYF	TGTGCCAGCAGCGTAGAGGCAGATACGCAGTATTTT
many	NA	TRBJ1-2	TRBV29-1	CSGTGLGYTF	TGCAGCGGTACGGGCCTCGGCTACACCTTC
many	NA	TRBJ2-1	TRBV20-1	CSARGRFSYNEQFF	TGCAGTGCTAGAGGACGATTTTCCTACAATGAGCAGTTCTTC
few	NA	TRBJ2-3	TRBV18	CASSPKDTQYF	TGTGCCAGCTCACCGAAGGATACGCAGTATTTT
few	TRBD2	TRBJ2-1	TRBV25-1	CASSERGGRSYNEQFF	TGTGCCAGCAGTGAACGCGGGGGGCGATCCTACAATGAGCAGTTCTTC
few	NA	TRBJ1-3	TRBV7-2	CASSPRTFFSGNTIYF	TGTGCCAGCAGCCCCCGGACGTTCTTCTCTGGAAACACCATATATTTT
few	NA	TRBJ2-7	TRBV25-1	CASSGQVTQYF	TGTGCCAGCAGTGGACAGGTTACACAGTACTTC
many	TRBD1	TRBJ1-1	TRBV15	CATSRETGGLEAFF	TGTGCCACCAGCAGAGAAACAGGGGGCTTGGAAGCTTTCTTT
NA	NA	TRBJ2-1	TRBV15	CATSRGGEPGYNEQFF	TGTGCCACCAGCAGGGGCGGGGAGCCGGGCTACAATGAGCAGTTCTTC
many	TRBD1	TRBJ2-2	TRBV12-5	CASGLAGTGLAGELFF	TGTGCTAGTGGTTTGGCCGGGACAGGCTTGGCCGGGGAGCTGTTTTTT
NA	NA	TRBJ2-2	TRBV24-1	CATSDSHEGDAGELFF	TGTGCCACCAGTGATTCCCACGAGGGGGATGCCGGGGAGCTGTTTTTT
few	TRBD1	TRBJ2-3	TRBV10-3	CAISIDRVTDTQYF	TGTGCCATCAGTATAGACAGGGTCACAGATACGCAGTATTTT